This T cell receptor beta chain emerged from a study of T-cell reconstitution after alpha-beta-depleted transplantation in children. The ends were cut back, 4 bases at V and 0 bases at J, with 16 bases in the middle. CDR3 length: 17 residues. In germline, CDR1 is MNHNS, CDR2 SASEGT. Unique molecular identifiers were used in preparing the TCRbeta library. TCRdb redid the calling of the PCR reads with MiXCR, one entry per CDR3 protein. The sample holds more than 450,000 distinct CDR3 sequences, roughly 18% seen once. The TCR originated in a human donor who donated a stem cell graft to a child with acute lymphoblastic leukemia. The sample here was PBMCs from the stem cell graft donor, taken from the stem cell graft. V is TRBV6-1 and J is TRBJ2-1; tentatively, D is TRBD1 or TRBD2 (5 bases each). CDR3 protein: CASSGRDVGSSYNEQFF. In DNA, the CDR3 is TGTGCCAGCAGTGGCCGGGACGTGGGGAGCTCCTACAATGAGCAGTTCTTC.